The clone carrying this T cell receptor beta chain was picked up many times. This sample stems from a study of CD4 and CD8 cells across lung adenocarcinoma regions. In germline, CDR1 is SGHRS, CDR2 YFSETQ. CDR3 size: 15 residues. J lost 2 bases, V lost 4 bases, and 6 bases had no gene match. Using its own MiXCR run on the PCR reads, TCRdb lists one record per CDR3 protein. The repertoire holds several thousand distinct CDR3 sequences, with roughly 40% as singletons. Donors had localized lung adenocarcinoma, a non-small cell lung cancer. The TCR comes from a male donor with lung adenocarcinoma. The CD4 and CD8 labels of this study may be unreliable. The rearrangement joins TRBV5-1 to TRBJ2-1, with 7 nucleotides matching TRBD2. Sequencing was done on a sample of CD4+ T cells from the margin of a lung tumor. CDR3 region: CASSPSGNTYNEQFF. Written as DNA, the CDR3 is TGCGCCAGCAGCCCGAGCGGGAACACCTACAATGAGCAGTTCTTC. The full variable domain, with the rest looked up from reference TRBV5-1 and TRBJ2-1, is KAGVTQTPRYLIKTRGQQVTLSCSPISGHRSVSWYQQTPGQGLQFLFEYFSETQRNKGNFPGRFSGRQFSNSRSEMNVSTLELGDSALYLCASSPSGNTYNEQFFGPGTRLTVL.